Listed below are T cell receptor beta chains from one sample, sequenced in a study of CD8 T cell repertoires and HIV-1 epitope variants. Profiling relied on immunoSEQ multiplex PCR, and the TCRdb table lists in-frame clones only, not all of them. The table lists under 7,500 clones, roughly 70% of them singletons, with around 45% in the top ten. No antigen has been identified for these receptors. Sample: cultured CD8+ T cells derived from PBMCs. Receptors were obtained from a male donor with HIV. CDR3s leave out the opening cysteine and the closing phenylalanine or tryptophan.

TRBV19,13,TRBJ1-4,ASSTYRDINEKLF
TRBV29-1,11,TRBJ2-7,SVLGQVESEQY
TRBV28,13,TRBJ2-7,ASTPMGTGTYEQY
TRBV10-3,14,TRBJ2-3,AISDMGLTGTDTQY
TRBV9,16,TRBJ2-3,ASSMPGPGQISADTQY
TRBV7-9,15,TRBJ2-1,ASSLGSGRAVGGEQF
TRBV5-4,12,TRBJ2-7,ASSLGGGNNEQY
TRBV4-3,16,TRBJ1-2,ASSQGSAGSGLNYGYT
TRBV30,14,TRBJ1-2,AWRRPTGGVNYGYT
TRBV5-4,10,TRBJ2-5,ASSSSQETQY
TRBV7-2,16,TRBJ2-1,ASSFFRTGLAGGSEQF
TRBV7-6,12,TRBJ2-3,ASSLAGGLDTQY
TRBV28,10,TRBJ1-4,ASSDWGEKLF
TRBV19,13,TRBJ2-2,ASSGTSGYTGELF
TRBV5-1,9,TRBJ1-1,ASSSQGRAF
TRBV10-1,14,TRBJ2-5,ASSEDSGRAGETQY
TRBV7-9,16,TRBJ2-7,ASSLGASRGIIPYEQY
TRBV5-8,13,TRBJ2-3,ASSSGTGGTDTQY
TRBV14,13,TRBJ2-1,ASSLLSAGRNEQF
TRBV9,11,TRBJ2-7,ASSGRLGNEQY
TRBV6-5,13,TRBJ1-2,ASSYATGTGYGYT
TRBV5-4,14,TRBJ2-7,ASSWQSTRGLYEQY
TRBV7-2,14,TRBJ1-1,ASSLYRDRVHTEAF
TRBV6-5,13,TRBJ2-1,ASSYGGSSYNEQF
TRBV5-1,15,TRBJ2-3,ASSARLAGGAPDTQY
TRBV29-1,13,TRBJ2-7,SVESGTGGTYEQY
TRBV4-3,14,TRBJ1-1,ASSQEVGMENTEAF
TRBV5-4,13,TRBJ1-2,ASSLGIDWTNGYT
TRBV2,11,TRBJ2-7,ARTGTGPYEQY
TRBV9,13,TRBJ1-1,ASSVISGLATEAF
TRBV28,12,TRBJ1-1,ASTPGARVPEAF
TRBV28,14,TRBJ1-1,ASSFRGTGVNTEAF
TRBV7-9,10,TRBJ2-1,ASSRSGFEQF
TRBV30,11,TRBJ1-2,AWSPGGTRGYT
TRBV14,12,TRBJ2-5,ASRRDGHWETQY
TRBV4-1,13,TRBJ1-3,ASSQAEGSGNTIY
TRBV15,14,TRBJ2-1,ATSVPIAGTGNEQF